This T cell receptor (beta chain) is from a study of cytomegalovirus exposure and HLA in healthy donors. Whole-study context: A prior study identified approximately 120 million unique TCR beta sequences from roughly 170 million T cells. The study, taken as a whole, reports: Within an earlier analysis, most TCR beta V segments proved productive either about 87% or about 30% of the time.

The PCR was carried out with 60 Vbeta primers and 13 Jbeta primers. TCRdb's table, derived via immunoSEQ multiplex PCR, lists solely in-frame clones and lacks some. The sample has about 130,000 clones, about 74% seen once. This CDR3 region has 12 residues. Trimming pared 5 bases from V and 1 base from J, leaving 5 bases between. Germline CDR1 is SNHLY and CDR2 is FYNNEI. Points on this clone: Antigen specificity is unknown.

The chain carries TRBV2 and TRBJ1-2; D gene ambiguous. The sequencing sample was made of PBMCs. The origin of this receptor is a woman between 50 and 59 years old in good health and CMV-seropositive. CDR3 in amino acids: CASSLSNYGYTF. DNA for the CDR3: TGTGCCAGCAGTCTCAGTAACTATGGCTACACCTTC.